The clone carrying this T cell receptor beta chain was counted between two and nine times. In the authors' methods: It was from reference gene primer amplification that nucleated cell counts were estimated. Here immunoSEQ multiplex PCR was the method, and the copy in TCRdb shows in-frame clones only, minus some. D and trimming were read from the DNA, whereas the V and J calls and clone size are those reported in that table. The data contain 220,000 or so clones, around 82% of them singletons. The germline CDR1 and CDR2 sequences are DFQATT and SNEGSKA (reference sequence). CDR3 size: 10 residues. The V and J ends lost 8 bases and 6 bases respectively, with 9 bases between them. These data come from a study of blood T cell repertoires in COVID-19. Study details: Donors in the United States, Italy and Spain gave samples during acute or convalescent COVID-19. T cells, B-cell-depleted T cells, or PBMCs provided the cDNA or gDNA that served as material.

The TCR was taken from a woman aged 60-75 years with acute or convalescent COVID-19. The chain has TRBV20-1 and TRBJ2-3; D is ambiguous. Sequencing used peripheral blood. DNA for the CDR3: TGCAGTATCCTCGGGGATACGCAGTATTTT. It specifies CSILGDTQYF.